Below are 16 T cell receptor beta chains sequenced from a single sample in a study of sequential checkpoint blockade in melanoma. Treatment in this sample: randomized to nivolumab then ipilimumab (arm A) or the reverse (arm B). This table comes from immunoSEQ multiplex PCR, and its TCRdb copy is limited to in-frame clones, with some not included. The table includes roughly 2,300 clones, roughly 17% detected once. The source material was tumor tissue (inferred from file names), sampled from a patient given nivolumab and ipilimumab in sequence. The origin of the receptors is a human donor with melanoma.

This clone occurred many times. The V call is TRBV11-3, the J call TRBJ1-2; the D is unclear. The CDR3 has 14 amino acids. Trimming removed 6 bases at V and 2 bases at J, with 13 bases between. Germline-derived CDR1 and CDR2 are SGHNT and YENEEA. This CDR3 reads CASSGVSPNYGYTF. For the CDR3, the DNA is TGTGCCAGCAGTGGGGTTTCGCCGAACTATGGCTACACCTTC.

This clone was counted only a few times. The J gene is TRBJ2-3, the V gene TRBV6-8, with 12 nucleotides matching TRBD2. Germline values: CDR1 MNHGY, CDR2 SAAAGT. The length of the CDR3 is 15 residues. V lost 6 bases and J lost 3; bases outside the gene matches: 4. CDR3 nucleotide sequence: TGTGCCAGCAGGATGACTAGCGGGGGAACAGATACGCAGTATTTT. It encodes CASRMTSGGTDTQYF.

This clone was recorded a few times. The V and J genes are TRBV19 and TRBJ2-1; no definite D call. CDR1 LNHDA and CDR2 SQIVND come from the germline V gene (reference sequence). V gave up 1 base and J gave up 5 bases, with 15 bases separating them. This CDR3 is 16 amino acids long. The CDR3 DNA reads TGTGCCAGTAGTATAGGAACCGGCGCGCTCCACAATGAGCAGTTCTTC. It codes for CASSIGTGALHNEQFF.

This clone has at least ten counts. Here the CDR3 DNA reads TGTGCCAGCAGCTGGGGAAGTCAGCTCTACGAGCAGTACGTC. Its translation: CASSWGSQLYEQYV. This chain connects TRBV11-3 to TRBJ2-7; D call uncertain. Trimming took off 4 bases at V and 3 bases at J, with 13 bases between the two ends. The CDR3 runs 14 residues. The V gene's germline CDR1 is SGHNT and CDR2 YENEEA.

This clone is categorized as medium-sized. The V call is TRBV6-8, the J call TRBJ1-6, with 7 bases lining up with TRBD1. This CDR3 has 15 residues. The ends lost 5 bases at V and 4 bases at J; junction bases unmatched: 5. Germline CDR1 is MNHGY and CDR2 is SAAAGT. This CDR3 reads CASSQQGIYNSPLHF. The CDR3 nucleotides are TGTGCCAGCAGTCAACAGGGGATTTATAATTCACCCCTCCACTTT.

There are a few counts of this clone. V is TRBV6-8 and J is TRBJ1-2; a possible D gene is TRBD1 (6 bases). Germline CDR1 is MNHGY and CDR2 is SAAAGT. The ends were cut back, 0 bases at V and 6 bases at J, with 11 bases in the middle. The CDR3 covers 14 residues. The CDR3 DNA follows: TGTGCCAGCAGTTACTCCGAACAGGGAAATGGCTACACCTTC. Amino acids: CASSYSEQGNGYTF.

This clone has just one count. This chain links TRBV5-1 with TRBJ1-6, with 10 bases identical to TRBD1. Germline V gives CDR1 SGHRS, CDR2 YFSETQ. The CDR3 sequence is 16 residues long. V lost 0 bases to trimming and J lost 8 bases; unmatched junction nucleotides: 5. As DNA, the CDR3 is TGCGCCAGCAGCTTGGTGACCGGGACAGGGGATTCACCCCTCCACTTT. Its protein product is CASSLVTGTGDSPLHF.

This clone turned up a few times. V and J are TRBV6-8 and TRBJ1-2; TRBD1 is a possible D gene (6 bases). The CDR3 has 13 amino acids. In germline, CDR1 is MNHGY, CDR2 SAAAGT. V was trimmed by 7 bases and J by 4 bases, leaving 13 bases between them. CDR3 loop: CASTSQGTYGYTF. The CDR3 DNA sequence: TGTGCCAGCACTTCCCAGGGGACCTATGGCTACACCTTC.

The gene calls are TRBV15 and TRBJ1-6; no clear D gene. Trimming shortened V by 0 bases and J by 3 bases, and 12 bases separated the two germline ends. The CDR3 consists of 17 residues. Per the germline V gene, CDR1 is LNHNV and CDR2 is YYDKDF (reference sequence). The CDR3 DNA reads as TGTGCCACCAGCAGAGATTTCGAGGTTTACTATAATTCACCCCTCCACTTT. Translation gives CATSRDFEVYYNSPLHF. Full variable domain (outside the CDR3, taken from reference TRBV15 and TRBJ1-6): DAMVIQNPRYQVTQFGKPVTLSCSQTLNHNVMYWYQQKSSQAPKLLFHYYDKDFNNEADTPDNFQSRRPNTSFCFLDIRSPGLGDTAMYLCATSRDFEVYYNSPLHFGNGTRLTVT.

Within the sample, this clone is hyperexpanded. J is TRBJ1-2 and V is TRBV6-8; D is unresolved. From germline, CDR1 is MNHGY and CDR2 SAAAGT. The CDR3 sequence is 16 residues long. Deletions cut 3 bases from V and 6 bases from J, with 20 bases between. CDR3 DNA: TGTGCCAGCAGTTATTACGCCCGAGGCGACTGGGATGGCTACACCTTC. Residues: CASSYYARGDWDGYTF.

This clone showed up just a few times. This sequence joins TRBV6-8 and TRBJ1-5; the match to TRBD1 covers 7 bases. The CDR3 contains 15 residues. V was pared by 4 bases and J by 5 bases, with 8 bases of the junction left unmatched. The germline V gene has CDR1 MNHGY and CDR2 SAAAGT. Here the CDR3 DNA reads TGTGCCAGCAGTTCCCTAACGACAGGGTATCAGCCCCAGCATTTT. Translated: CASSSLTTGYQPQHF.

The rearrangement joins TRBV29-1 to TRBJ1-1, with D unclear. Germline lookup yields CDR1 SQVTM and CDR2 ANQGSEA. V shed 4 bases and J shed 0 bases, with 12 bases lying between them. This CDR3 is 14 amino acids long. The CDR3 DNA follows: TGCAGCGTTGTGGAGGCGGGCCTGAACACTGAAGCTTTCTTT. Protein sequence: CSVVEAGLNTEAFF.

The chain carries TRBV18 and TRBJ1-6; 7 nucleotides line up with TRBD1. The CDR3 is made up of 13 amino acids. V was pared by 10 bases and J by 7 bases, with 7 bases of the junction left unmatched. Germline V lookup: CDR1 KGHSH, CDR2 LQKENI. The CDR3 DNA is TGTGCCACCAACCCAGGGGGGAATTCACCCCTCCACTTT. It specifies CATNPGGNSPLHF.

This clone was recorded a few times. The gene calls are TRBV28 and TRBJ1-5; D is possibly TRBD1 (5 bases). CDR1 and CDR2 from the germline V gene are MDHEN and SYDVKM. The length of the CDR3 is 15 residues. V was shortened by 3 bases and J by 5 bases, with 14 bases between the two germline ends. CDR3 nucleotide sequence: TGTGCCAGCAGTTTTGCAGGGCTAAGTGATCAGCCCCAGCATTTT. Amino acids: CASSFAGLSDQPQHF.

This clone was counted a few times. CDR3 residues: CATSREPSQYEQYV. In DNA form, the CDR3 reads TGTGCCACCAGCAGAGAGCCTAGTCAGTACGAGCAGTACGTC. The V and J genes are TRBV15 and TRBJ2-7, with D hard to call. The CDR3 is 14 amino acids. The germline V and J ends were trimmed by 0 bases and 4 bases, with 10 bases remaining between them. Germline lookup yields CDR1 LNHNV and CDR2 YYDKDF (reference sequence).

By proportion, this clone is medium-sized. The V gene is TRBV6-8, the J gene TRBJ1-2; D remains ambiguous. Germline values: CDR1 MNHGY, CDR2 SAAAGT. Between the trimmed V and J ends, which lost 5 bases and 5 bases, there was a span of 12 bases. CDR3 size: 13 residues. The CDR3 DNA reads TGTGCCAGCAGTCCCAAGACGGTTTATGGCTACACCTTC. Translating gives CASSPKTVYGYTF.